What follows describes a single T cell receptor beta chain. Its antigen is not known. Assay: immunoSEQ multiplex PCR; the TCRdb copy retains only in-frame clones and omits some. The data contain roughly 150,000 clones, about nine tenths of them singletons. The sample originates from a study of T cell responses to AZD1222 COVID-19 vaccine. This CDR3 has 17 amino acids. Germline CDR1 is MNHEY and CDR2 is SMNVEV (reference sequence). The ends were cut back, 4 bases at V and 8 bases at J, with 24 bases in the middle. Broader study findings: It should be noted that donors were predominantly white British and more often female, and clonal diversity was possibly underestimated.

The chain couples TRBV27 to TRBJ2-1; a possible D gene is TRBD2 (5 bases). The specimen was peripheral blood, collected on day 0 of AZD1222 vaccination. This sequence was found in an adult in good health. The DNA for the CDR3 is TGTGCCAGCAGTTCTACCCTGGACTGGGTCCGTACCGATGAGCAGTTCTTC. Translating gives CASSSTLDWVRTDEQFF.